This T cell receptor beta chain was retrieved from a study of T cell changes during pregnancy in multiple sclerosis (dated by TCRdb to between 2017 and 2020). Notes on the research overall: The study examined how the T cell repertoire changed over the course of pregnancy in women with multiple sclerosis.

With regard to this clone: It has no known antigen specificity. No much larger clonotype is one base removed from it; base qualities were not supplied.

The germline V gene (reference sequence) gives CDR1 as LNHDA and CDR2 as SQIVND. The CDR3 has 13 amino acids, counting the end cysteine and phenylalanine. Kept here is only the CDR3 DNA, which spans 39 bases and is read in frame from base 1. V is clipped by 4 bases and J by 2 bases, and the sequence between their germline boundaries is 8 bases long. Libraries were prepared through the immunoSEQ multiplex PCR assay. Drawn from immuneACCESS, this table holds only the in-frame rearrangements with V and J called that TCRdb kept. Clones are partly lost; checked studies trace under half to an unresolved V gene and leave the rest unexplained. This sample gives 30,000 or so clones in total; about 92% of them show up just once. About 0.45% of the sample comes from the top ten.

Material: CD4+ T cells from peripheral blood mononuclear cells, obtained after pregnancy. The chain couples TRBV19 to TRBJ2-5; no D gene is confidently identified. The clonotype originates from a female donor with multiple sclerosis, enrolled in a pregnancy study. CDR3 region: CASSNKAQETQYF. The sequenced DNA: TGTGCCAGTAGTAATAAAGCTCAAGAGACCCAGTACTTC. Reference TRBV19 and TRBJ2-5 proteins supply the regions before and after the CDR3; the full variable domain is: DGGITQSPKYLFRKEGQNVTLSCEQNLNHDAMYWYRQDPGQGLRLIYYSQIVNDFQKGDIAEGYSVSREKKESFPLTVTSAQKNPTAFYLCASSNKAQETQYFGPGTRLLVL.